A single T cell receptor (beta chain) is shown here with its context. One end of the junction does not line up with germline, which may come from a read error. Only in-frame clones appear in the TCRdb table, and some are missing; sequencing was by immunoSEQ multiplex PCR. The repertoire holds about 150,000 clones, with approximately 94% as singletons. The CDR3 extends over 15 amino acids. CDR1 SGHTA and CDR2 FQGNSA come from the germline V gene. The sample is drawn from a study of cytomegalovirus exposure and HLA in healthy donors. Study background: The roughly 110 validation repertoires were reported in a later analysis to have been generated on the same platform as the roughly 670 first-cohort repertoires.

The receptor was derived from a man between 18 and 29 years old in good health and CMV-seropositive. The sample consisted of PBMCs. The rearrangement joins TRBV7-2 to TRBJ2-2; 10 nucleotides match TRBD2. CDR3 in amino acids: CASSLAGVHTGELFF. In nucleotides, the CDR3 is TGTGCCAGCAGCCTAGCGGGAGTACACACCGGGGAGCTGTTTTTT.